Shown below are 9 T cell receptor beta chains from a single sample sequenced in a study of cytomegalovirus exposure and HLA in healthy donors (dated 2017 in TCRdb). Library generation was performed with the immunoSEQ multiplex PCR assay. A mixture of 60 forward primers for TCR Vbeta segments and 13 reverse primers for TCR Jbeta segments was used in the multiplex PCR. What TCRdb holds here is the immuneACCESS table cut down to in-frame rearrangements. Part of the clones is not present; checked against another copy, under half of the missing clones reflect an unresolved V gene, and the others are unexplained. The sample has about 150,000 clones on record, less than 90% of them singletons. The ten largest clones capture approximately 2% of the sample. Sequencing was done on a sample of PBMCs. The receptors shown here come from a woman in her late teens or twenties in good health and CMV-seronegative.

The chain combines TRBV9 with TRBJ1-3; D unclear. CDR1 SGDLS and CDR2 YYNGEE come from the germline V gene. V lost 0 bases to trimming and J lost 0 bases, with 7 bases between them. The CDR3 is made up of 15 amino acids. CDR3 DNA: TGTGCCAGCAGCGTAGACAGCAGCTCTGGAAACACCATATATTTT. Protein: CASSVDSSSGNTIYF.

This clone was counted once. The chain is built from TRBV5-1 and TRBJ1-5; D unclear. The germline V gene has CDR1 SGHRS and CDR2 YFSETQ. Trimming cost V 0 bases and J 4 bases, with 5 bases left between them. The CDR3 contains 13 residues. In nucleotides, the CDR3 is TGCGCCAGCAGCTTGGGGCAAAATCAGCCCCAGCATTTT. The encoded protein is CASSLGQNQPQHF.

This chain uses TRBV19 with TRBJ1-1, with 7 bases matching TRBD1. The CDR3 consists of 14 residues. Germline assignment: CDR1 LNHDA and CDR2 SQIVND (reference sequence). V trimming: 0 bases; J trimming: 8 bases; junction bases outside the gene matches: 6. As DNA, the CDR3 is TGTGCCAGTAGTATAGAAATTTGGGACAGAGAAGCTTTCTTT. It yields the protein CASSIEIWDREAFF.

The chain carries TRBV7-8 and TRBJ2-2; 10 bases map to TRBD1. Germline V lookup: CDR1 SGHVS, CDR2 FQNEAQ. The CDR3 has 15 residues. Losses at the gene ends were 5 bases for V and 5 bases for J; bases not matched to a gene: 5. The CDR3 bases are TGTGCCAGCAGCCCGGGGACAGGGGCGACCGGGGAGCTGTTTTTT. It specifies CASSPGTGATGELFF.

This clone has only one observation. The chain links TRBV7-8 to TRBJ2-7; D remains ambiguous. Looked up from germline, CDR1 is SGHVS and CDR2 is FQNEAQ. The CDR3 extends over 13 amino acids. V lost 1 base to trimming and J lost 3 bases, with 7 bases between them. Here the CDR3 DNA reads TGTGCCAGCAGCTTAGACAGAAGCTACGAGCAGTACTTC. Protein: CASSLDRSYEQYF. The full variable domain, its missing parts supplied by reference TRBV7-8 and TRBJ2-7, is GAGVSQSPRYKVAKRGQDVALRCDPISGHVSLFWYQQALGQGPEFLTYFQNEAQLDKSGLPSDRFFAERPEGSVSTLKIQRTQQEDSAVYLCASSLDRSYEQYFGPGTRLTVT.

The chain combines TRBV5-4 with TRBJ1-1, with 7 bases identical to TRBD1. V lost 4 bases, J lost 8 bases, and 17 bases stayed unmatched. CDR3 length equals 16 residues. CDR1 and CDR2 (germline): SGHNT, YYREEE (reference sequence). DNA for the CDR3: TGTGCCAGCAGCCCTCCCATTCCTAGACAGGGTTCCGAAGCTTTCTTT. Its protein is CASSPPIPRQGSEAFF.

This clone was detected only once. The V call is TRBV30, the J call TRBJ1-6; D is perhaps TRBD1 (5 bases). From germline, CDR1 is GTSNPN and CDR2 SVGIG (reference sequence). This CDR3 has 13 amino acids. Trimming cost V 5 bases and J 6 bases, with 11 bases left between them. The chain's CDR3 is CAWGGVGNSPLHF. CDR3 in DNA: TGTGCCTGGGGGGGGGTCGGTAATTCACCCCTCCACTTT.

This sequence joins TRBV5-4 and TRBJ1-2; 7 bases line up with TRBD1. This CDR3 has 16 amino acids. Trimming removed 4 bases from V and 1 base from J; junction bases left unmatched: 10. Germline V gene sequence: CDR1 SGHNT, CDR2 YYREEE (reference sequence). The CDR3 is CASSTPITGDNYGYTF. CDR3 sequence (DNA): TGTGCCAGCAGCACACCCATTACAGGGGATAACTATGGCTACACCTTC.

A remark on this clone: The junction departs from the called germline gene at one end, perhaps through a read error. The rearrangement joins TRBV7-9 to TRBJ2-7; maybe TRBD1 (6 bases). Germline V gene data show CDR1 as SEHNR and CDR2 as FQNEAQ (reference sequence). There are 12 residues in the CDR3. The CDR3 DNA reads TGTTCCAGCAGCCCGGACAGAAGCGAGCAGTACTTC. It yields the protein CSSSPDRSEQYF.